Below, 20 T cell receptor beta chains from the same sample are listed, as sequenced in a study of read filtering for tumor transcriptome and immune sequencing. Molecular barcoded adaptors covering alpha/delta and beta/gamma chains were used on about 390 ng RNA. TCRdb re-derived calls from the reads in MiXCR, one entry per CDR3 protein. This table holds some 120,000 distinct CDR3 sequences, 13% found once. The sample was a population of CD138-negative cells sorted from bone marrow. The receptors here all came from a donor at least 40 years old with multiple myeloma.

This clonotype was counted ten times or more. The chain is built from TRBV7-9 and TRBJ1-1; TRBD1 aligns across 8 bases. Germline CDR1 reads SEHNR; CDR2 reads FQNEAQ (reference sequence). V gave up 5 bases and J gave up 1 base; unmatched junction bases: 9. The CDR3 spans 16 residues. CDR3 in amino acids: CASSKFPGGQNTEAFF. CDR3 coding DNA: TGTGCCAGCAGCAAATTTCCAGGGGGCCAGAACACTGAAGCTTTCTTT.

In this sample, this clonotype turned up once. Compared with germline, one end of the junction differs, possibly owing to a read error. The rearrangement uses TRBV20-1 and TRBJ1-2; 9 nucleotides agree with TRBD1. The CDR3 runs to 14 residues. The germline V gene encodes CDR1 DFQATT and CDR2 SNEGSKA (reference sequence). This CDR3 is CGARDRDTVYGYTF. CDR3 in DNA: TGCGGTGCGAGGGACAGGGATACGGTCTACGGCTACACCTTC.

This clonotype occurred many times. The J gene is TRBJ1-4, the V gene TRBV5-1; TRBD1 is a possible D gene (6 bases). Germline V gene sequence: CDR1 SGHRS, CDR2 YFSETQ. This CDR3 spans 14 amino acids. V lost 2 bases to trimming and J lost 8 bases, with 13 bases between them. Here the CDR3 reads CASSFAGGQEKLFF. In nucleotides, the CDR3 is TGCGCCAGCAGCTTCGCGGGGGGCCAGGAAAAACTGTTTTTT.

Of note for this clonotype: A much more abundant neighbour one base away suggests this may be a read error. The chain recombines TRBV12-3 or TRBV12-4 with TRBJ1-1; D is perhaps TRBD1 (5 bases). V was cut by 3 bases and J by 10 bases, with 12 bases left in between. This CDR3 region has 12 residues. The DNA of the CDR3 is TGTGCCAGCAGTTTTCCCGGGGCTGGAGCTTTCTTT. Its protein is CASSFPGAGAFF.

This clonotype showed up many times. V usage is TRBV7-8 and J usage is TRBJ1-2, with 8 nucleotides matching TRBD1. Germline-derived CDR1 and CDR2 are SGHVS and FQNEAQ. The CDR3 sequence is 15 residues long. The V segment lost 5 bases and the J segment 8 bases; nucleotides outside the gene matches: 13. The CDR3 DNA reads TGTGCCAGCAGCCTGGGGGTGGACAGGGAAGACGGCTACACCTTC. Amino acid sequence: CASSLGVDREDGYTF.

For this clonotype: Being one base from a much bigger clone, this may be a read error. This rearrangement joins TRBV4-1 to TRBJ1-1; tentatively, D is TRBD1 (5 bases). CDR1 is MGHRA, CDR2 YSYEKL, per germline. The CDR3 runs 14 residues. The V end lost 0 bases, the J end lost 10 bases, and 15 bases lay between the germline ends. CDR3 bases: TGCGCCAGCAGCCAAGATGGGGCAGGCCGTGGAGCTTTCTTT. It yields the protein CASSQDGAGRGAFF.

The chain combines TRBV7-2 with TRBJ2-1; tentative D call: TRBD2 (6 bases). V dropped 1 base and J dropped 4 bases, with 14 bases sitting between them. The CDR3 contains 16 residues. Looked up from germline, CDR1 is SGHTA and CDR2 is FQGNSA. CDR3 coding DNA: TGTGCCAGCAGCTTAGGACCCCTAGCGACATACAATGAGCAGTTCTTC. This translates into CASSLGPLATYNEQFF.

This clonotype occurred many times. This rearrangement joins TRBV7-9 to TRBJ2-2; the D gene is possibly TRBD1 (6 bases). The germline CDR1 and CDR2 sequences are SEHNR and FQNEAQ (reference sequence). The CDR3 consists of 14 residues. V shed 7 bases and J shed 1 base, with 10 bases lying between them. Here the CDR3 reads CASNDRMNTGELFF. Here the CDR3 DNA reads TGTGCCAGCAACGACAGGATGAACACCGGGGAGCTGTTTTTT. The full variable domain, completed using reference TRBV7-9 and TRBJ2-2, is DTGVSQNPRHKITKRGQNVTFRCDPISEHNRLYWYRQTLGQGPEFLTYFQNEAQLEKSRLLSDRFSAERPKGSFSTLEIQRTEQGDSAMYLCASNDRMNTGELFFGEGSRLTVL.

This clonotype was found many times. The chain combines TRBV18 with TRBJ2-3, with D possibly TRBD1 on 6 matching bases. V lost 6 bases, J lost 2 bases, and 15 bases lay in between. The CDR3 spans 15 residues. CDR1 is KGHSH, CDR2 LQKENI, per germline. CDR3 DNA sequence: TGTGCCAGCTCGCAGGGGACCGCATACACAGATACGCAGTATTTT. Its protein is CASSQGTAYTDTQYF.

J is TRBJ2-2 and V is TRBV28; possibly TRBD1 or TRBD2 for D (5 bases each). Trimming removed 6 bases from V and 2 bases from J, with 19 bases in between. This CDR3 contains 17 residues. Germline V gene sequence: CDR1 MDHEN, CDR2 SYDVKM. CDR3 in DNA: TGTGCCAGCAGCATACCCCGTTCCGGGACCAACACCGGGGAGCTGTTTTTT. Its translation is CASSIPRSGTNTGELFF.

This clonotype has just a few counts. A much bigger clone sits one base away, suggesting this may be a read error. This sequence joins TRBV7-8 and TRBJ1-1; 7 bases match TRBD1. The CDR3 has 19 residues. Germline V lookup: CDR1 SGHVS, CDR2 FQNEAQ. Losses at the gene ends were 0 bases for V and 1 base for J; bases not matched to a gene: 14. The CDR3 loop reads CASSLASGTQGVGNTEAFF. In nucleotides, the CDR3 is TGTGCCAGCAGCTTAGCTTCCGGGACCCAGGGGGTCGGGAACACTGAAGCTTTCTTT.

This clonotype was counted at least ten times. The chain is built from TRBV6-5 and TRBJ1-6; maybe TRBD1 (5 bases). CDR1 and CDR2 (germline): MNHEY, SVGAGI. The CDR3 spans 14 residues. V gave up 5 bases and J gave up 11 bases, with 16 bases separating them. The CDR3 DNA reads as TGTGCCAGCAGTCCCGGACAATGGGGGACACCCCTCCACTTT. Its protein product is CASSPGQWGTPLHF.

Comment on this clonotype: One junction end disagrees with the germline gene, perhaps due to a read error. The CDR3, as DNA: TGTGCCAGCAGCTTGGGACAGGGTCATGAAGAACTGTTTTTT. Its protein product is CASSLGQGHEELFF. The genes are TRBV5-5 and TRBJ1-4, with 7 bases identical to TRBD1. The CDR3 has 14 residues. CDR1 is SGHKS and CDR2 is YYEKEE in the germline V gene (reference sequence). The whole variable domain, filled in from reference TRBV5-5 and TRBJ1-4, reads DAGVTQSPTHLIKTRGQQVTLRCSPISGHKSVSWYQQVLGQGPQFIFQYYEKEERGRGNFPDRFSARQFPNYSSELNVNALLLGDSALYLCASSLGQGHEELFFGSGTQLSVL.

This clonotype was counted many times. The gene calls are TRBV10-3 and TRBJ2-1; 11 nucleotides agree with TRBD2. This CDR3 comprises 20 residues. Germline values: CDR1 ENHRY, CDR2 SYGVKD. Unmatched junction bases numbered 21, after V lost 5 bases and J lost 6 bases. The CDR3 coding sequence is TGTGCCATCAGTACGACCACCTCCGGTACTAGCGGGAGAACCCCCAATGAGCAGTTCTTC. Translated: CAISTTTSGTSGRTPNEQFF.

This clonotype was picked up many times. This chain connects TRBV20-1 to TRBJ1-5, with TRBD1 as a possible D gene (6 bases). Germline assignment: CDR1 DFQATT and CDR2 SNEGSKA (reference sequence). The CDR3 loop spans 17 amino acids. Trimming pared 1 base from V and 0 bases from J, leaving 16 bases between. The CDR3 DNA is TGCAGTGCTAGAGGCGGGAGAGGCAGGGGTAGCAATCAGCCCCAGCATTTT. It encodes CSARGGRGRGSNQPQHF.

The sample holds many counts of this clonotype. In nucleotides, the CDR3 is TGTGCCAGCAGCTGGATGCGGGGGAGCAATCAGCCCCAGCATTTT. Amino acid sequence: CASSWMRGSNQPQHF. The chain is built from TRBV5-8 and TRBJ1-5; tentative D call: TRBD1 (5 bases). The CDR3 totals 15 residues. Trimming stripped 3 bases from V and 1 base from J, with 11 bases between. Germline loops: CDR1 SGHTS, CDR2 YDEGEE.

In its sample, this clonotype was seen many times. The gene calls are TRBV20-1 and TRBJ2-7, with a tentative D call TRBD2 (7 bases). There are 15 residues in the CDR3. Germline CDR1 reads DFQATT; CDR2 reads SNEGSKA (reference sequence). V was pared by 5 bases and J by 0 bases, with 17 bases between. CDR3 residues: CSAGRGGANSYEQYF. DNA for the CDR3: TGCAGTGCTGGTCGTGGGGGGGCCAACTCCTACGAGCAGTACTTC.

This clonotype was counted at least ten times. The rearrangement joins TRBV28 to TRBJ2-2; D not certain. Germline V gene data show CDR1 as MDHEN and CDR2 as SYDVKM. Trimming took off 4 bases at V and 5 bases at J, with 8 bases between the two ends. The CDR3 contains 13 residues. The CDR3: CASSWLSTGELFF. In DNA, the CDR3 is TGTGCCAGCAGTTGGTTGTCTACCGGGGAGCTGTTTTTT.

This clonotype was recorded many times. This sequence joins TRBV27 and TRBJ1-5; no definite D call. The germline V and J ends were trimmed by 3 bases and 9 bases, with 12 bases remaining between them. The CDR3 is 13 amino acids. The V gene's germline CDR1 is MNHEY and CDR2 SMNVEV (reference sequence). CDR3 coding DNA: TGTGCCAGCAGTTTCGTCGGCCGCACGCCCCAGCATTTT. Amino acid sequence: CASSFVGRTPQHF.

This clonotype was found many times. The chain couples TRBV5-1 to TRBJ2-6; tentatively, D is TRBD1 or TRBD2 (5 bases each). With 5 bases removed from V and 1 base from J, the gap between germline ends came to 13 bases. This CDR3 region has 16 residues. Per the germline V gene, CDR1 is SGHRS and CDR2 is YFSETQ. In DNA form, the CDR3 reads TGCGCCAGCAGTACGGGACCGGTATCTGGGGCCAACGTCCTGACTTTC. It is translated as CASSTGPVSGANVLTF. Supplemented by reference TRBV5-1 and TRBJ2-6, the full variable domain reads KAGVTQTPRYLIKTRGQQVTLSCSPISGHRSVSWYQQTPGQGLQFLFEYFSETQRNKGNFPGRFSGRQFSNSRSEMNVSTLELGDSALYLCASSTGPVSGANVLTFGAGSRLTVL.